Presented here are 14 T cell receptor beta chains from one specimen sequenced in a study of blood T cells in healthy people across ages. A second PCR of about 7 to 12 cycles used a sample-barcoded 5' primer and a J-beta primer mix. MiXCR was run by TCRdb on the 5' RACE reads, yielding one entry per CDR3 protein. The table has 550,000 to 600,000 distinct CDR3 sequences, around 50% seen once; the top ten hold roughly 24%. The sample consisted of blood. The receptors come from a man older than 75 in good health.

The chain employs TRBV7-9 and TRBJ1-2, with 7 bases identical to TRBD1. CDR1 and CDR2 (germline): SEHNR, FQNEAQ (reference sequence). V was pared by 5 bases and J by 8 bases, with 14 bases of the junction left unmatched. This CDR3 is built from 15 residues. CDR3 in DNA: TGTGCCAGCAGCGGCAGGACAGGACTAACTGGGGGCTACACCTTC. It yields the protein CASSGRTGLTGGYTF.

This clonotype appeared a few times. The rearrangement joins TRBV5-1 to TRBJ2-5; TRBD2 might be the D (6 bases). CDR1 SGHRS and CDR2 YFSETQ come from the germline V gene. Deletions cut 0 bases from V and 5 bases from J, with 17 bases between. CDR3 size: 16 residues. The CDR3 sequence: CASSLVSGASGETQYF. CDR3 coding DNA: TGCGCCAGCAGCTTGGTTAGCGGTGCATCCGGGGAGACCCAGTACTTC.

This sequence joins TRBV15 and TRBJ1-2, with D possibly being TRBD1 (5 bases). Germline assignment: CDR1 LNHNV and CDR2 YYDKDF (reference sequence). V was trimmed by 2 bases and J by 3 bases, leaving 16 bases between them. This CDR3 spans 16 amino acids. In DNA form, the CDR3 reads TGTGCCACCAGCAGAACCAGGGAAAGTAACGACTATGGCTACACCTTC. Its translation is CATSRTRESNDYGYTF.

This clonotype appeared a few times. The chain has TRBV5-6 and TRBJ2-3, with D hard to call. The ends were cut back, 1 base at V and 5 bases at J, with 8 bases in the middle. The CDR3 loop spans 13 amino acids. Germline V gene sequence: CDR1 SGHDT, CDR2 YYEEEE. The DNA of the CDR3 is TGTGCCAGCAGCTTGTTTGTCGGAGATACGCAGTATTTT. It codes for CASSLFVGDTQYF.

The chain carries TRBV10-3 and TRBJ2-3; 9 bases agree with TRBD2. Germline values: CDR1 ENHRY, CDR2 SYGVKD. After removal of 3 bases from V and 10 bases from J, the junction contained 5 bases not matched to a gene. The CDR3 spans 13 residues. The CDR3 reads CAISDPVAGAQYF. The CDR3 DNA reads TGTGCCATCAGTGATCCGGTAGCGGGGGCGCAGTATTTT.

The V and J genes are TRBV6-2 or TRBV6-3 and TRBJ1-5; possibly TRBD1 for D (6 bases). This CDR3 is built from 15 residues. V was clipped by 4 bases and J by 5 bases, with 15 bases between them. Germline values: CDR1 MNHEY, CDR2 SVGEGT. The CDR3 protein is CASSSTGTFYQPQHF. Here the CDR3 DNA reads TGTGCCAGCAGTTCAACCGGGACATTTTATCAGCCCCAGCATTTT.

V and J are TRBV9 and TRBJ2-1; 10 bases match TRBD2. Trimming at V came to 3 bases and at J to 3 bases, leaving 6 bases not matched to a gene. The CDR3 has 16 residues. Germline CDR1 SGDLS, CDR2 YYNGEE. The CDR3 DNA is TGTGCCAGCAGCGAGCTAGCGGGAGTGGGCTACAATGAGCAGTTCTTC. Protein: CASSELAGVGYNEQFF.

The J gene is TRBJ1-6, the V gene TRBV7-2; 7 bases line up with TRBD1. J was trimmed by 6 bases and V by 4 bases; bases with no gene match: 6. The germline gives CDR1 SGHTA, CDR2 FQGNSA. The CDR3 has 15 amino acids. The CDR3 spells CASSSVGTANSPLHF. The CDR3 DNA sequence: TGTGCCAGCAGCTCAGTTGGGACAGCTAATTCACCCCTCCACTTT.

This clonotype appeared a few times. The chain joins TRBV29-1 to TRBJ2-1; D perhaps matches TRBD2 (7 bases). The CDR3 is 14 amino acids. V was pared by 4 bases and J by 2 bases, with 12 bases between. Germline CDR1 reads SQVTM; CDR2 reads ANQGSEA. CDR3 protein: CSVVKGGAYNEQFF. The CDR3 DNA follows: TGCAGCGTTGTTAAGGGGGGGGCCTACAATGAGCAGTTCTTC.

The chain recombines TRBV2 with TRBJ1-5; 8 bases are a match to TRBD1. Germline V gene sequence: CDR1 SNHLY, CDR2 FYNNEI. The CDR3 totals 14 residues. V was pared by 6 bases and J by 4 bases, with 5 bases of the junction left unmatched. The CDR3 DNA reads TGTGCCAGCAGGCCGACAGGGGTTAATCAGCCCCAGCATTTT. Translating gives CASRPTGVNQPQHF.

This clonotype occurred a few times. The chain links TRBV7-3 to TRBJ2-1, with 8 bases fitting TRBD2. CDR1 and CDR2 from the germline V gene are SGHTA and FQGTGA. The CDR3 is 16 amino acids. J was trimmed by 5 bases and V by 1 base; bases with no gene match: 7. Here the CDR3 reads CASSLIGRGVNNEQFF. The CDR3 region has the DNA TGTGCCAGCAGCTTAATCGGGAGGGGGGTTAACAATGAGCAGTTCTTC.

The genes are TRBV5-1 and TRBJ2-4; 7 positions match TRBD1. The J call could be wrong; TRBJ2-7 is a better fit for the DNA end. The CDR3 consists of 16 residues. Germline-derived CDR1 and CDR2 are SGHRS and YFSETQ. The CDR3 DNA sequence: TGCGCCAGCAGCTTAAGTGGGGACAGAGGATCCTACGAGCAGTACTTC. It encodes CASSLSGDRGSYEQYF.

The chain joins TRBV29-1 to TRBJ1-6; D ambiguous. Trimming removed 4 bases from V and 7 bases from J, with 20 bases in between. Germline V lookup: CDR1 SQVTM, CDR2 ANQGSEA. This CDR3 contains 16 residues. Here the CDR3 DNA reads TGCAGCGTTGGTTGCGAGAGGGAGACCGGAAATTCACCCCTCCACTTT. This codes for CSVGCERETGNSPLHF.

In this sample, this clonotype turned up a few times. V and J are TRBV29-1 and TRBJ1-2; 9 bases are shared with TRBD1. Per the germline V gene, CDR1 is SQVTM and CDR2 is ANQGSEA. The CDR3 extends over 13 amino acids. The V gene end was trimmed by 6 bases and the J gene end by 4 bases; junction bases not matched to a gene: 6. CDR3 sequence reads: CSVKTGGFYGYTF. For the CDR3, the DNA is TGCAGCGTAAAGACAGGGGGGTTCTATGGCTACACCTTC.